Sequencing of this T cell receptor beta chain was carried out in a study of cytomegalovirus exposure and HLA in healthy donors. Trimming took 1 base from V and 1 from J; bases not matched to a gene: 3. The CDR3 totals 15 residues. The germline CDR1 and CDR2 sequences are SEHNR and FQNEAQ (reference sequence). A note on this clone: What it recognizes is unknown.

Primers for the PCR totalled 60 Vbeta and 13 Jbeta. Measured with immunoSEQ multiplex PCR; TCRdb has only the in-frame clones, and not every one. The sample includes about 53,000 clones. General study results and limits: Researchers counted around 150 TCR beta chains as cytomegalovirus-associated. HLA-A and HLA-B allele assignments for most subjects were reportedly predicted accurately using TCR beta sequences.

The V call is TRBV7-9, the J call TRBJ1-1, with 7 nucleotides matching TRBD1. Specimen: PBMCs. This receptor was taken from a man aged 18 to 30 in good health and CMV-seropositive. The CDR3 protein is CASSLDAGGNTEAFF. CDR3 nucleotide sequence: TGTGCCAGCAGCTTAGATGCAGGGGGGAACACTGAAGCTTTCTTT. The full variable domain, rest sourced from reference TRBV7-9 and TRBJ1-1, is DTGVSQNPRHKITKRGQNVTFRCDPISEHNRLYWYRQTLGQGPEFLTYFQNEAQLEKSRLLSDRFSAERPKGSFSTLEIQRTEQGDSAMYLCASSLDAGGNTEAFFGQGTRLTVV.